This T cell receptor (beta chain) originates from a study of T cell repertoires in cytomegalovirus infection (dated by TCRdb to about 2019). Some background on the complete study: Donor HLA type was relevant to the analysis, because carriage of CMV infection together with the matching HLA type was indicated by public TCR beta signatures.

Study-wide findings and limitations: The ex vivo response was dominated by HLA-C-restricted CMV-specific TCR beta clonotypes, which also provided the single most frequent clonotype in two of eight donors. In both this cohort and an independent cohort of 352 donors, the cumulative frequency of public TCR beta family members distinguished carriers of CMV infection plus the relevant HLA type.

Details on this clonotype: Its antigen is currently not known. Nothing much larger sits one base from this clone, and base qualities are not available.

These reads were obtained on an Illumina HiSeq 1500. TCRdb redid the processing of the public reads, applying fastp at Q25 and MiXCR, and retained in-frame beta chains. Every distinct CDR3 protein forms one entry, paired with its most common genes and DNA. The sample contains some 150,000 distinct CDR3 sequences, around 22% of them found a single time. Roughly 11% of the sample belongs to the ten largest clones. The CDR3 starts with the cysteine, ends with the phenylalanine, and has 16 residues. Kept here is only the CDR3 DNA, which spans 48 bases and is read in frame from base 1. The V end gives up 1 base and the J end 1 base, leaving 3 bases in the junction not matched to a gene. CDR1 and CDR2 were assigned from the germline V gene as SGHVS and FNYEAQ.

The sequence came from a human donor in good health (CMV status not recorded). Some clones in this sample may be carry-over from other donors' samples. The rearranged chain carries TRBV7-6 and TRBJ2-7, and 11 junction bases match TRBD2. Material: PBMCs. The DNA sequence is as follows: TGTGCCAGCAGCTTAGGGGGACTAGCGGCATCCTACGAGCAGTACTTC. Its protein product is CASSLGGLAASYEQYF.